This T cell receptor beta chain was identified during a study of CD8+ T cells in alopecia areata. In each case, RNA was isolated and then reverse transcribed into cDNA as the sequencing template. Produced via immunoSEQ multiplex PCR; TCRdb's table is partial and in-frame only. The profile covers some 88,000 clones, with roughly 47% appearing a single time and 18% taken by the ten largest. Worth noting for this clone: Its antigen is undetermined. This specimen includes other DNA sequences encoding the same CDR3.

Treatment denoted: oral pan-JAK inhibitor, 5-10 mg twice daily. Study-level findings and limits: Lesional scalp, notably in alopecia totalis/universalis, had clonality above that of normal scalp.

This CDR3 has 14 amino acids. Germline V gives CDR1 MNHEY, CDR2 SMNVEV (reference sequence). V was pared by 5 bases and J by 1 base, with 9 bases between. The genes are TRBV27 and TRBJ2-1; D is unresolved. This TCR was sampled from a human donor with alopecia areata. The source was CD8+ T cells sorted from blood, collected at week 24, from a patient treated with tofacitinib. The DNA for the CDR3 is TGTGCCAGCAGTCCCCGAGGTTCCTACAATGAGCAGTTCTTC. The encoded protein is CASSPRGSYNEQFF.